The present T cell receptor beta chain was sequenced within a study of T cell clones after liver transplantation. On the study more broadly: Liver transplant recipients had immunosuppression withdrawal attempted within 2 years.

Concerning this clone: The target antigen is unknown.

TCRdb's table, derived via immunoSEQ multiplex PCR, lists solely in-frame clones and lacks some. This repertoire shows thousands of clones, over 40% found once; its top ten account for around 13%. Proliferating CFSE-low MLR cells were sequenced to define alloreactive TCRbeta sequences. Material: CD4+ T cells from cultured PBMCs. This receptor was taken from a human patient who received a liver transplant. Some T cells may have originated in the graft donor.

This CDR3 is CASQYQETQYF. CDR3 bases: TGTGCCAGCCAGTACCAAGAGACCCAGTACTTC. V is TRBV2 and J is TRBJ2-5; D uncertain. The CDR3 covers 11 residues. Germline V lookup: CDR1 SNHLY, CDR2 FYNNEI. V shed 8 bases and J shed 0 bases, with 4 bases lying between them.